These T cell receptor beta chains were read from a single sample in a study of CD4 T cells in relation to SARS-CoV-2 and coronaviruses. The antigens of these receptors remain unknown. Here immunoSEQ multiplex PCR was the method, and the copy in TCRdb shows in-frame clones only, minus some. The sample shows approximately 16,000 clones, roughly 72% of them seen only once. The sample consisted of CD4+ T cells from PBMCs, cultured in vitro. Source of these receptors: a human donor in good health. CDR3s include the opening cysteine and the closing phenylalanine or tryptophan. The D gene is left open where the match is weak. Only part of the rows carry a size: once, few, many, or a class if the clone is expanded.

v_gene: TRBV24-1
d_gene: TRBD1
abundance: .
j_gene: TRBJ1-5
CDR3aa: CATSDLGQGDMGPQHF
CDR3nt: TGTGCCACCAGTGATTTGGGGCAGGGGGATATGGGGCCCCAGCATTTT

v_gene: TRBV7-9
d_gene: .
abundance: .
j_gene: TRBJ1-1
CDR3aa: CASSLDGSMNTEAFF
CDR3nt: TGTGCCAGCAGCTTAGATGGCAGCATGAACACTGAAGCTTTCTTT

v_gene: TRBV3-1/TRBV3-2
d_gene: .
abundance: few
j_gene: TRBJ1-5
CDR3aa: CASSRGGGEFQPQHF
CDR3nt: TGTGCCAGCAGCCGGGGTGGAGGGGAGTTTCAGCCCCAGCATTTT

v_gene: TRBV2
d_gene: TRBD2
abundance: once
j_gene: TRBJ2-1
CDR3aa: CASSLAGANEQFF
CDR3nt: TGTGCCAGCAGCCTAGCGGGAGCGAATGAGCAGTTCTTC

v_gene: TRBV4-1
d_gene: .
abundance: few
j_gene: TRBJ2-6
CDR3aa: CASSQVAVLVSGANVLTF
CDR3nt: TGCGCCAGCAGCCAAGTCGCCGTTTTAGTCTCTGGGGCCAACGTCCTGACTTTC

v_gene: TRBV7-9
d_gene: .
abundance: .
j_gene: TRBJ1-1
CDR3aa: CASSLDSSEAFF
CDR3nt: TGTGCCAGCAGCTTAGACAGTTCTGAAGCTTTCTTT

v_gene: TRBV6-4
d_gene: .
abundance: .
j_gene: TRBJ2-3
CDR3aa: CASSDSAGSTDTQYF
CDR3nt: TGTGCCAGCAGTGACTCAGCGGGTAGCACAGATACGCAGTATTTT

v_gene: TRBV5-1
d_gene: .
abundance: once
j_gene: TRBJ2-4
CDR3aa: CASSGTPPRDIQYF
CDR3nt: TGCGCCAGCAGTGGTACTCCACCGAGGGACATTCAGTACTTC

v_gene: TRBV4-2
d_gene: .
abundance: .
j_gene: TRBJ2-7
CDR3aa: CASSQDPASEQYF
CDR3nt: TGTGCCAGCAGCCAAGACCCGGCCTCCGAGCAGTACTTC

v_gene: TRBV12-3/TRBV12-4
d_gene: .
abundance: .
j_gene: TRBJ1-1
CDR3aa: CASSFPPTEAFF
CDR3nt: TGTGCCAGCAGTTTCCCCCCGACAGAAGCTTTCTTT

v_gene: TRBV28
d_gene: TRBD1
abundance: once
j_gene: TRBJ1-2
CDR3aa: CASGQVDYGYTF
CDR3nt: TGTGCCAGCGGACAGGTTGACTATGGCTACACCTTC

v_gene: TRBV5-5
d_gene: .
abundance: once
j_gene: TRBJ1-3
CDR3aa: CASSLEAGNTIYF
CDR3nt: TGTGCCAGCAGCTTGGAGGCTGGAAACACCATATATTTT

v_gene: TRBV18
d_gene: .
abundance: .
j_gene: TRBJ1-5
CDR3aa: CASSPANGGVEQPQHF
CDR3nt: TGTGCCAGCTCACCAGCAAACGGGGGAGTAGAACAGCCCCAGCATTTT

v_gene: TRBV6-5
d_gene: .
abundance: .
j_gene: TRBJ2-7
CDR3aa: CASSYISYEQYF
CDR3nt: TGTGCCAGCAGTTACATTTCCTACGAGCAGTACTTC

v_gene: TRBV18
d_gene: TRBD1
abundance: .
j_gene: TRBJ2-1
CDR3aa: CASSLGQGALNEQFF
CDR3nt: TGTGCCAGCTCACTTGGACAGGGGGCTCTAAATGAGCAGTTCTTC

v_gene: TRBV7-9
d_gene: .
abundance: .
j_gene: TRBJ1-2
CDR3aa: CASSIQGYPSGGYTF
CDR3nt: TGTGCCAGCAGCATACAGGGTTACCCCTCCGGTGGCTACACCTTC

v_gene: TRBV27
d_gene: TRBD1
abundance: .
j_gene: TRBJ1-2
CDR3aa: CASRRTGANYGYTF
CDR3nt: TGTGCCAGCAGACGGACAGGGGCAAACTATGGCTACACCTTC

v_gene: TRBV9
d_gene: .
abundance: .
j_gene: TRBJ2-3
CDR3aa: CASSVTGTPGADTQYF
CDR3nt: TGTGCCAGCAGCGTAACGGGGACCCCAGGGGCAGATACGCAGTATTTT

v_gene: TRBV2
d_gene: .
abundance: .
j_gene: TRBJ2-2
CDR3aa: CASTEGIDTGELFF
CDR3nt: TGTGCCAGCACTGAGGGAATCGACACCGGGGAGCTGTTTTTT

v_gene: TRBV15
d_gene: .
abundance: .
j_gene: TRBJ2-3
CDR3aa: CATSRDRRRTDTQYF
CDR3nt: TGTGCCACCAGCAGAGATAGACGGCGCACAGATACGCAGTATTTT

v_gene: TRBV9
d_gene: .
abundance: .
j_gene: TRBJ2-2
CDR3aa: CASSVVAAGRGELFF
CDR3nt: TGTGCCAGCAGCGTAGTTGCGGCTGGTCGCGGGGAGCTGTTTTTT

v_gene: TRBV19
d_gene: .
abundance: .
j_gene: TRBJ1-2
CDR3aa: CASSIYRDKGGYTF
CDR3nt: TGTGCCAGTAGTATCTACCGGGACAAGGGTGGCTACACCTTC

v_gene: TRBV20-1
d_gene: TRBD1
abundance: .
j_gene: TRBJ1-1
CDR3aa: CSPQSEGAAFF
CDR3nt: TGCAGTCCCCAATCGGAGGGGGCCGCTTTCTTT

v_gene: TRBV5-6
d_gene: .
abundance: few
j_gene: TRBJ1-5
CDR3aa: CASSLVAGATNQPQHF
CDR3nt: TGTGCCAGCAGCTTGGTGGCAGGGGCAACAAATCAGCCCCAGCATTTT

v_gene: TRBV2
d_gene: TRBD1
abundance: .
j_gene: TRBJ1-1
CDR3aa: CASRPRQGGGSVAFF
CDR3nt: TGTGCCAGCAGACCAAGACAGGGAGGGGGTTCAGTAGCTTTCTTT

v_gene: TRBV18
d_gene: .
abundance: .
j_gene: TRBJ2-3
CDR3aa: CASSPLAESTDTQYF
CDR3nt: TGTGCCAGCTCACCATTAGCGGAAAGCACAGATACGCAGTATTTT

v_gene: TRBV12-5
d_gene: .
abundance: .
j_gene: TRBJ2-7
CDR3aa: CASGLGAGTLNYEQYF
CDR3nt: TGTGCTAGTGGTTTGGGAGCCGGGACGCTAAACTACGAGCAGTACTTC

v_gene: TRBV19
d_gene: .
abundance: few
j_gene: TRBJ1-2
CDR3aa: CASSSDGQYYGYTF
CDR3nt: TGTGCCAGTAGTAGCGATGGGCAGTACTATGGCTACACCTTC

v_gene: TRBV7-3
d_gene: .
abundance: once
j_gene: TRBJ1-2
CDR3aa: CASSLFGDGESYGYTF
CDR3nt: TGTGCCAGCAGCTTATTTGGGGACGGAGAGAGCTATGGCTACACCTTC

v_gene: TRBV29-1
d_gene: TRBD1
abundance: .
j_gene: TRBJ1-1
CDR3aa: CSVGQETNTEAFF
CDR3nt: TGCAGCGTGGGACAGGAGACGAACACTGAAGCTTTCTTT

v_gene: TRBV19
d_gene: .
abundance: few
j_gene: TRBJ1-2
CDR3aa: CASSKVSGDYGYTF
CDR3nt: TGTGCCAGTAGTAAAGTTTCGGGGGACTATGGCTACACCTTC

v_gene: TRBV24-1
d_gene: TRBD2
abundance: .
j_gene: TRBJ2-1
CDR3aa: CATSWTSMSNEQFF
CDR3nt: TGTGCCACCAGCTGGACTAGCATGAGCAATGAGCAGTTCTTC

v_gene: TRBV15
d_gene: .
abundance: once
j_gene: TRBJ2-1
CDR3aa: CATSPRKGNEQFF
CDR3nt: TGTGCCACCAGCCCAAGGAAAGGCAATGAGCAGTTCTTC

v_gene: TRBV20-1
d_gene: .
abundance: .
j_gene: TRBJ2-3
CDR3aa: CSASTSTDTQYF
CDR3nt: TGCAGTGCTAGTACTAGCACAGATACGCAGTATTTT

v_gene: TRBV7-9
d_gene: TRBD1
abundance: .
j_gene: TRBJ1-3
CDR3aa: CASSFDRGLAGNTIYF
CDR3nt: TGTGCCAGCAGCTTTGACAGGGGGCTAGCTGGAAACACCATATATTTT

v_gene: TRBV3-1/TRBV3-2
d_gene: .
abundance: medium-sized
j_gene: TRBJ1-2
CDR3aa: CASSQAQGGGYGYTF
CDR3nt: TGTGCCAGCAGCCAAGCCCAGGGAGGGGGGTATGGCTACACCTTC

v_gene: TRBV6-4
d_gene: .
abundance: .
j_gene: TRBJ2-2
CDR3aa: CASSEGAQGELFF
CDR3nt: TGTGCCAGCAGTGAAGGGGCTCAAGGGGAGCTGTTTTTT

v_gene: TRBV28
d_gene: TRBD2
abundance: few
j_gene: TRBJ2-7
CDR3aa: CASSPGLVSYEQYF
CDR3nt: TGTGCCAGCAGCCCGGGACTAGTCTCCTACGAGCAGTACTTC

v_gene: TRBV2
d_gene: .
abundance: .
j_gene: TRBJ2-5
CDR3aa: CASSVSGPQETQYF
CDR3nt: TGTGCCAGCAGTGTAAGCGGGCCCCAAGAGACCCAGTACTTC

v_gene: TRBV28
d_gene: TRBD1
abundance: .
j_gene: TRBJ1-1
CDR3aa: CASSSGQGFLGTEAFF
CDR3nt: TGTGCCAGCAGTTCCGGACAGGGATTCCTAGGCACTGAAGCTTTCTTT

v_gene: TRBV5-6
d_gene: .
abundance: .
j_gene: TRBJ2-1
CDR3aa: CASVLGELDEQFF
CDR3nt: TGTGCCAGCGTTTTAGGGGAGTTAGATGAGCAGTTCTTC

v_gene: TRBV10-3
d_gene: .
abundance: .
j_gene: TRBJ1-4
CDR3aa: CAISESGEKLFF
CDR3nt: TGTGCCATCAGTGAGTCTGGTGAAAAACTGTTTTTT

v_gene: TRBV29-1
d_gene: TRBD1
abundance: .
j_gene: TRBJ2-1
CDR3aa: CSVKDRAYVSYNEQFF
CDR3nt: TGCAGCGTTAAGGACAGGGCGTACGTTTCCTACAATGAGCAGTTCTTC

v_gene: TRBV6-5
d_gene: TRBD1
abundance: .
j_gene: TRBJ2-4
CDR3aa: CASRTGGAKNIQYF
CDR3nt: TGTGCCAGCAGGACAGGGGGAGCCAAAAACATTCAGTACTTC

v_gene: TRBV5-1
d_gene: .
abundance: .
j_gene: TRBJ2-4
CDR3aa: CASSLGGLLEAKNIQYF
CDR3nt: TGCGCCAGCAGCTTGGGTGGGCTACTAGAGGCCAAAAACATTCAGTACTTC

v_gene: TRBV5-1
d_gene: .
abundance: .
j_gene: TRBJ2-7
CDR3aa: CASSLARPGDEQYF
CDR3nt: TGCGCCAGCAGCTTGGCCAGGCCGGGCGACGAGCAGTACTTC

v_gene: TRBV3-1/TRBV3-2
d_gene: .
abundance: .
j_gene: TRBJ1-6
CDR3aa: CASSQGTAHSPLHF
CDR3nt: TGTGCCAGCAGCCAAGGGACAGCTCATTCACCCCTCCACTTT

v_gene: TRBV5-4
d_gene: TRBD1
abundance: .
j_gene: TRBJ2-3
CDR3aa: CASSSPGGVQGPYF
CDR3nt: TGTGCCAGCAGCTCTCCAGGGGGCGTACAGGGTCCGTATTTT